This TCR beta chain was found in a study of shared clonotypes between healthy human individuals. Germline loops: CDR1 SGHTA, CDR2 FQGNSA. V gave up 2 bases and J gave up 14 bases, with 13 bases separating them. CDR3 size: 12 residues. In the original processing: ImmunoSEQ output held junction-only sequences without quality scores, so filtering differed. Clones were read by immunoSEQ multiplex PCR, and TCRdb kept only the in-frame ones, dropping some. That table gives V, J and clone size, and the DNA gave D and trimming. The sample has 2 million to 3 million clones; approximately 92% are singletons. The material sequenced was naive CD4+ T cells sorted from blood. Documented subset: CD45RA+ positively selected. The clonotype was recovered from a young man in good health. This rearrangement joins TRBV7-2 to TRBJ2-4; unclear D gene. In nucleotides, the CDR3 is TGTGCCAGCAGCTTATTCCCGGTCGCGGAGTACTTC. Protein sequence: CASSLFPVAEYF.